These 16 T cell receptor beta chains were all obtained from the same sample, sequenced in a study of blood T cell repertoires in COVID-19. Only in-frame clones appear in the TCRdb table, and some are missing; sequencing was by immunoSEQ multiplex PCR. The sample shows some 200,000 clones, 80% of them seen only once. Sequencing was carried out using peripheral blood. Every receptor here comes from a human donor in a cohort sampled during active COVID-19.

This clone was seen just once. The chain employs TRBV5-4 and TRBJ1-1, with 8 bases identical to TRBD1. J gave up 5 bases and V 3 bases, and 9 bases lay outside the gene matches. This CDR3 is built from 15 residues. The V gene's germline CDR1 is SGHNT and CDR2 YYREEE (reference sequence). CDR3 DNA sequence: TGTGCCAGCAGCTCTCCGACAGGGGAGGGAACTGAAGCTTTCTTT. It specifies CASSSPTGEGTEAFF.

This clone was seen at least ten times. The gene calls are TRBV24-1 and TRBJ1-2; 8 bases are shared with TRBD1. Trimming removed 4 bases from V and 7 bases from J; junction bases left unmatched: 13. Germline CDR1 is KGHDR and CDR2 is SFDVKD. The CDR3 is 16 amino acids. The CDR3 DNA sequence: TGTGCCACCAGTGACGCTTTTTATACAGGGGGAACTGGCTACACCTTC. This sequence encodes CATSDAFYTGGTGYTF.

The chain employs TRBV3-1 (or the pseudogene TRBV3-2) and TRBJ2-2; 9 bases agree with TRBD2. The CDR3 contains 16 residues. The germline CDR1 and CDR2 sequences are LGHDT and YNNKEL (reference sequence). The ends lost 1 base at V and 6 bases at J; junction bases unmatched: 6. The DNA of the CDR3 is TGTGCCAGCAGCCAAGGCACAGCGGGAGGTGCCGGGGAGCTGTTTTTT. Translated: CASSQGTAGGAGELFF.

V is TRBV5-1 and J is TRBJ2-1, with TRBD2 as a possible D gene (6 bases). CDR1 and CDR2 from the germline V gene are SGHRS and YFSETQ. V lost 4 bases and J lost 0, with 11 bases in between. This CDR3 is 15 amino acids long. The CDR3 coding sequence is TGCGCCAGCAGCCCCGGGGGTAGCTCCTACAATGAGCAGTTCTTC. It codes for CASSPGGSSYNEQFF.

The genes are TRBV6-5 and TRBJ1-5, with a possible D match to TRBD1 (5 bases). Trimming took off 6 bases at V and 3 bases at J, with 15 bases between the two ends. This CDR3 contains 15 residues. The germline V gene has CDR1 MNHEY and CDR2 SVGAGI. The CDR3 nucleotides read TGTGCCAGCAGATCCCGGGGGGGTTACAATCAGCCCCAGCATTTT. It specifies CASRSRGGYNQPQHF.

This chain joins TRBV20-1 and TRBJ1-5; D perhaps matches TRBD1 (6 bases). Between the trimmed V and J ends, which lost 3 bases and 2 bases, there was a span of 14 bases. Germline assignment: CDR1 DFQATT and CDR2 SNEGSKA (reference sequence). The CDR3 has 15 residues. CDR3 sequence reads: CSASNHRDRNQPQHF. The CDR3 region has the DNA TGCAGTGCTAGTAACCACAGGGATCGCAATCAGCCCCAGCATTTT.

The chain has TRBV5-1 and TRBJ2-3; D is possibly TRBD2 (5 bases). CDR1 is SGHRS, CDR2 YFSETQ, per germline. V was pared by 1 base and J by 1 base, with 13 bases between. The CDR3 extends over 16 amino acids. CDR3 in DNA: TGCGCCAGCAGCTTGAAGATAGCCGGGGGCACAGATACGCAGTATTTT. Residues: CASSLKIAGGTDTQYF. Based on the CDR3 plus reference TRBV5-1 and TRBJ2-3, the full variable domain is KAGVTQTPRYLIKTRGQQVTLSCSPISGHRSVSWYQQTPGQGLQFLFEYFSETQRNKGNFPGRFSGRQFSNSRSEMNVSTLELGDSALYLCASSLKIAGGTDTQYFGPGTRLTVL.

The V gene is TRBV27, the J gene TRBJ2-6, with D possibly TRBD1 on 6 matching bases. Germline V gene lookup returns CDR1 MNHEY and CDR2 SMNVEV (reference sequence). Trimming cost V 6 bases and J 0 bases, with 12 bases left between them. This CDR3 is built from 16 residues. The CDR3 here is CASRKNRDSGANVLTF. CDR3 DNA sequence: TGTGCCAGCAGAAAAAACAGGGACTCTGGGGCCAACGTCCTGACTTTC.

This clone was observed a handful of times. The gene calls are TRBV27 and TRBJ1-1, with 7 bases fitting TRBD1. This CDR3 is built from 14 residues. The J segment lost 4 bases and the V segment lost 2 bases, leaving 4 bases of the junction unmatched. Germline lookup yields CDR1 MNHEY and CDR2 SMNVEV (reference sequence). CDR3 sequence (DNA): TGTGCCAGCAGTTTAAGGGGGCTGGGCACTGAAGCTTTCTTT. Its translation is CASSLRGLGTEAFF.

This rearrangement joins TRBV28 to TRBJ2-7; 8 nucleotides agree with TRBD1. The length of the CDR3 is 15 residues. V dropped 3 bases and J dropped 3; count of bases not matched to a gene: 7. The germline V gene has CDR1 MDHEN and CDR2 SYDVKM. CDR3 bases: TGTGCCAGCAGTTTCGTCGGGACAGGCCGCTACGAGCAGTACTTC. Translated: CASSFVGTGRYEQYF.

The chain carries TRBV5-1 and TRBJ1-6, with a weak D call TRBD1 (6 bases). Trimming pared 4 bases from V and 7 bases from J, leaving 12 bases between. There are 14 residues in the CDR3. Germline CDR1 is SGHRS and CDR2 is YFSETQ. The CDR3 spells CASSLLQGNSPLHF. The CDR3 DNA is TGCGCCAGCAGCCTCTTGCAGGGGAATTCACCCCTCCACTTT.

This clone has only a few counts. The genes are TRBV10-3 and TRBJ1-5, with a weak D call TRBD1 (5 bases). Trimming took 10 bases from V and 4 from J, leaving 14 bases between them. The CDR3 contains 13 residues. Germline V lookup: CDR1 ENHRY, CDR2 SYGVKD. CDR3 protein: CATGGAVNQPQHF. The CDR3 DNA sequence: TGTGCCACCGGAGGGGCAGTTAATCAGCCCCAGCATTTT.

In this sample, this clone turned up once. The gene calls are TRBV29-1 and TRBJ2-3; 8 positions match TRBD1. Germline values: CDR1 SQVTM, CDR2 ANQGSEA. This CDR3 is built from 13 residues. The J segment lost 8 bases and the V segment lost 7 bases, leaving 11 bases of the junction unmatched. The CDR3 region is CSAAGQVQGTQYF. DNA of the CDR3: TGCAGCGCCGCGGGACAGGTCCAGGGTACGCAGTATTTT.

V and J are TRBV6-5 and TRBJ1-1; a possible D gene is TRBD1 (6 bases). V was pared by 6 bases and J by 0 bases, with 11 bases between. CDR3 length: 14 amino acids. Germline V gene data show CDR1 as MNHEY and CDR2 as SVGAGI. CDR3 coding DNA: TGTGCCAGCAGGGAGGGGGGGCTGAACACTGAAGCTTTCTTT. Residues: CASREGGLNTEAFF.

This rearrangement joins TRBV7-2 to TRBJ2-3; D is undetermined. This CDR3 is 13 amino acids long. Germline V lookup: CDR1 SGHTA, CDR2 FQGNSA. With 4 bases removed from V and 2 bases from J, the gap between germline ends came to 7 bases. The CDR3 nucleotides read TGTGCCAGCAGCTCACAGTTCACAGATACGCAGTATTTT. Translating gives CASSSQFTDTQYF.

CDR3 nucleotide sequence: TGCGCCAGCAGCTTGGGTCCCGAGTATGGACAGGTCAAATCAAACTACGAGCAGTACTTC. It codes for CASSLGPEYGQVKSNYEQYF. The rearrangement uses TRBV5-1 and TRBJ2-7; 7 bases fit TRBD1. Germline V gene sequence: CDR1 SGHRS, CDR2 YFSETQ. The length of the CDR3 is 20 residues. The V segment lost 0 bases and the J segment 3 bases; nucleotides outside the gene matches: 21.